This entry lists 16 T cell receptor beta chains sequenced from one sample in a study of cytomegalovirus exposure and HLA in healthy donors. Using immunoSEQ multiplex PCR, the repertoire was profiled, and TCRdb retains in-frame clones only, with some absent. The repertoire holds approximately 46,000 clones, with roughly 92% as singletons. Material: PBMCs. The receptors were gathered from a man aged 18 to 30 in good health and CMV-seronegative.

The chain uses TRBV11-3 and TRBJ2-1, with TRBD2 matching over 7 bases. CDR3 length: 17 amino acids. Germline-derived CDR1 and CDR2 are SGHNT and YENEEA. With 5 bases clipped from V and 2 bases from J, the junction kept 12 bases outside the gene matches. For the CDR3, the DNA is TGTGCCAGCAGCCCGCGTTCGAGGAGCGGGACCTACAATGAGCAGTTCTTC. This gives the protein CASSPRSRSGTYNEQFF.

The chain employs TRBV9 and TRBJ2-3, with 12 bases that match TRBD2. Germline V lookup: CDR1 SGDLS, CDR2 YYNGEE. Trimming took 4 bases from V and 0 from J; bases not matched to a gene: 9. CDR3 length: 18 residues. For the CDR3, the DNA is TGTGCCAGCAGCCTTACTAGCGGGAGGTCCCCTAGCACAGATACGCAGTATTTT. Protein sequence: CASSLTSGRSPSTDTQYF.

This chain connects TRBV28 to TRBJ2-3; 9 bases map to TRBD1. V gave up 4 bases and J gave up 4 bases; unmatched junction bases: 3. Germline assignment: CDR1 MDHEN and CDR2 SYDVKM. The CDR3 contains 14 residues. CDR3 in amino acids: CASSSGQGSDTQYF. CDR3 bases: TGTGCCAGCAGTTCGGGACAGGGTTCAGATACGCAGTATTTT.

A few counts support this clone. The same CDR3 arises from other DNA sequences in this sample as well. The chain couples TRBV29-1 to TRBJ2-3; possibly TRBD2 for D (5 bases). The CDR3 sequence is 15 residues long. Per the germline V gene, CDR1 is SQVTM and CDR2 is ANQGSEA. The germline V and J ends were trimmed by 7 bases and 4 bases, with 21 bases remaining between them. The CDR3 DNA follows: TGCAGCGCCCGGGAAGGGCCTTCTTATCCAGATACGCAGTATTTT. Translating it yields CSAREGPSYPDTQYF.

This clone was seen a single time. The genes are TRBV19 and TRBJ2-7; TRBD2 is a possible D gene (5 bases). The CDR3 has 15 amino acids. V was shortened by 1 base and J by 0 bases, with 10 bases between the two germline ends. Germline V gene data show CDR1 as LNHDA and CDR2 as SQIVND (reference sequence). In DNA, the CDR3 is TGTGCCAGTAGTATAGTGGGCGGGTTCTCCTACGAGCAGTACTTC. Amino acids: CASSIVGGFSYEQYF.

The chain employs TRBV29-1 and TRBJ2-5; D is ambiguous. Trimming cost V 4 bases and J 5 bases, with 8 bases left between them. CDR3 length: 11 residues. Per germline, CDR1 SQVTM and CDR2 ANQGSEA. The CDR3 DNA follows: TGCAGCGTTGGGAGTCGGGAGACCCAGTACTTC. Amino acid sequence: CSVGSRETQYF.

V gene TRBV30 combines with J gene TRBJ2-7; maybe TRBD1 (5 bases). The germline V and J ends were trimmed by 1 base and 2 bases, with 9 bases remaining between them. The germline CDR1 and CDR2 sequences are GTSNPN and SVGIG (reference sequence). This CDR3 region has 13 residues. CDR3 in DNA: TGTGCCTGGAGTGGACAGTCGCCCTACGAGCAGTACTTC. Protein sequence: CAWSGQSPYEQYF.

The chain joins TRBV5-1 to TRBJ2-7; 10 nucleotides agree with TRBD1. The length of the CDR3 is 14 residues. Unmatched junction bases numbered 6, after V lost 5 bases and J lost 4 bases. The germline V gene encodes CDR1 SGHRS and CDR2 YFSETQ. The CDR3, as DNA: TGCGCCAGCAGTGGGGGACAGGGGAATTACGAGCAGTACTTC. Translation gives CASSGGQGNYEQYF.

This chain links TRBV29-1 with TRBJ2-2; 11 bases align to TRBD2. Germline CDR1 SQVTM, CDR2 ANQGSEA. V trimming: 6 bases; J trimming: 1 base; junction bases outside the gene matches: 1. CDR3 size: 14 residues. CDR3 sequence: CSVGTSGNTGELFF. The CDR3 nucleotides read TGCAGCGTGGGGACTAGCGGGAACACCGGGGAGCTGTTTTTT.

The CDR3 region has the DNA TGTGCCTGGACCTTTACGAGCCGGGTTCCCTACGAGCAGTACTTC. Protein product: CAWTFTSRVPYEQYF. The chain links TRBV30 to TRBJ2-7, with D unresolved. CDR3 size: 15 residues. Germline V gene sequence: CDR1 GTSNPN, CDR2 SVGIG (reference sequence). Trimming left V 4 bases short and J 2 bases short, with 18 bases between. Combining the CDR3 with reference TRBV30 and TRBJ2-7 gives the whole variable domain SQTIHQWPATLVQPVGSPLSLECTVEGTSNPNLYWYRQAAGRGLQLLFYSVGIGQISSEVPQNLSASRPQDRQFILSSKKLLLSDSGFYLCAWTFTSRVPYEQYFGPGTRLTVT.

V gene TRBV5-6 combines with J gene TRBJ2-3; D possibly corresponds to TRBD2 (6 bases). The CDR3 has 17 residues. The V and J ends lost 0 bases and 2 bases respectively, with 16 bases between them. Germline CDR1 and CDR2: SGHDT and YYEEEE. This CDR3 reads CASSLDPLAANTDTQYF. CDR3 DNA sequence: TGTGCCAGCAGCTTGGACCCTTTAGCGGCAAACACAGATACGCAGTATTTT.

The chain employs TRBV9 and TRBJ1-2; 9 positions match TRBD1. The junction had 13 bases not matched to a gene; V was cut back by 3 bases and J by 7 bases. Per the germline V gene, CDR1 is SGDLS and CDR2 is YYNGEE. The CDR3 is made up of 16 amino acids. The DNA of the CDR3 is TGTGCCAGCAGCGCTCCGGGACAGGGCTATCTATTTGGCTACACCTTC. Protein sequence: CASSAPGQGYLFGYTF. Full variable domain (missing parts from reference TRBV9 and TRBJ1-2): DSGVTQTPKHLITATGQRVTLRCSPRSGDLSVYWYQQSLDQGLQFLIQYYNGEERAKGNILERFSAQQFPDLHSELNLSSLELGDSALYFCASSAPGQGYLFGYTFGSGTRLTVV.

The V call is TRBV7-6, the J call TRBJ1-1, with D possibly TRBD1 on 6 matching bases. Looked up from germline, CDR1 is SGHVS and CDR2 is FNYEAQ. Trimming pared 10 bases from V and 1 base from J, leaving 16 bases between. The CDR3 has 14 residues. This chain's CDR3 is CATTLGQPNTEAFF. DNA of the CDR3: TGTGCCACCACCCTAGGACAGCCGAACACTGAAGCTTTCTTT. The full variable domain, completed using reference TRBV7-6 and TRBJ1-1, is GAGVSQSPRYKVTKRGQDVALRCDPISGHVSLYWYRQALGQGPEFLTYFNYEAQQDKSGLPNDRFSAERPEGSISTLTIQRTEQRDSAMYRCATTLGQPNTEAFFGQGTRLTVV.

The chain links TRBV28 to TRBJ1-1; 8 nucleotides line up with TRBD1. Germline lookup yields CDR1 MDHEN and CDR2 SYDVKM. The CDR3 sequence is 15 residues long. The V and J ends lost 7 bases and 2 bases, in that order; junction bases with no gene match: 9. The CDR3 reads CASNLDREVNTEAFF. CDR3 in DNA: TGTGCCAGCAACCTGGACAGGGAAGTTAACACTGAAGCTTTCTTT.

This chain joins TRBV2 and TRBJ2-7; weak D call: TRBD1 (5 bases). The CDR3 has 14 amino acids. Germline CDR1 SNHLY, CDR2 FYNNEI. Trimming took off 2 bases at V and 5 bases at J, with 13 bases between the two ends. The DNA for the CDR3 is TGTGCCAGCAGTGAAAGACTCTGGGGCCACGAGCAGTACTTC. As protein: CASSERLWGHEQYF.

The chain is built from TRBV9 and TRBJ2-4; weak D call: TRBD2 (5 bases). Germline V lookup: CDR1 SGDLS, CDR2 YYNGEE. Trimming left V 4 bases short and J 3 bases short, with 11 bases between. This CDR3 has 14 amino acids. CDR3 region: CASSPLGSKNIQYF. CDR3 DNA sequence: TGTGCCAGCAGCCCCCTAGGGAGCAAAAACATTCAGTACTTC. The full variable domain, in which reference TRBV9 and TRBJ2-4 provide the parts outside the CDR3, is DSGVTQTPKHLITATGQRVTLRCSPRSGDLSVYWYQQSLDQGLQFLIQYYNGEERAKGNILERFSAQQFPDLHSELNLSSLELGDSALYFCASSPLGSKNIQYFGAGTRLSVL.